This T cell receptor (beta chain) was recorded in a study of T cell changes during pregnancy in multiple sclerosis. TCRdb keeps only in-frame clones here, not all; method: immunoSEQ multiplex PCR. The sample has 100,000 or so clones, roughly 94% seen once. Per germline, CDR1 GTSNPN and CDR2 SVGIG (reference sequence). The ends lost 3 bases at V and 10 bases at J; junction bases unmatched: 10. The CDR3 runs 14 residues. The source material was peripheral blood, sampled after pregnancy. The receptor's source is a female donor in good health, enrolled as a control in a pregnancy study. The rearrangement links TRBV30 to TRBJ2-1; 9 positions agree with TRBD2. The CDR3 DNA reads as TGTGCCTGGAGACCGGGACTAGCCTCCGGCGAGCAGTTCTTC. Residues: CAWRPGLASGEQFF.